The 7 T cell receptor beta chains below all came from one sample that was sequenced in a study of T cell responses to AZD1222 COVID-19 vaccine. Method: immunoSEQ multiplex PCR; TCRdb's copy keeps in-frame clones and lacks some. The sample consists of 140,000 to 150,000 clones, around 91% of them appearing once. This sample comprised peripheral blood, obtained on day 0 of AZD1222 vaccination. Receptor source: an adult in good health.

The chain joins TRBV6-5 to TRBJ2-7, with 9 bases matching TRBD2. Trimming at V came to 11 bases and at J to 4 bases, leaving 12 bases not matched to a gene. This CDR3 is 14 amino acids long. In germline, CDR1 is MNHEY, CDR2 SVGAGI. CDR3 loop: CACQSRAGGYEQYF. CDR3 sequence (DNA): TGTGCCTGCCAGTCAAGAGCGGGGGGATACGAGCAGTACTTC.

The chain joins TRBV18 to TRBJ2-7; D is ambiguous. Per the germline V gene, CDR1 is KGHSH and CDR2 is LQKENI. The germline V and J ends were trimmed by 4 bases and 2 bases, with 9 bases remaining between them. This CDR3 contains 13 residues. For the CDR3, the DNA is TGTGCCAGCTCACGGACCTCCGCCTACGAGCAGTACTTC. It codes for CASSRTSAYEQYF.

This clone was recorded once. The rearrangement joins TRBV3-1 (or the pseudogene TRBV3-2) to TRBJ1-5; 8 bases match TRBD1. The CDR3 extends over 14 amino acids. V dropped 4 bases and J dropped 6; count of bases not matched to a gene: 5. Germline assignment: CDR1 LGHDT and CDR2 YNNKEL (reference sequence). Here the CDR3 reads CASSLGQGGQPQHF. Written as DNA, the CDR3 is TGTGCCAGCAGCCTAGGACAGGGAGGTCAGCCCCAGCATTTT.

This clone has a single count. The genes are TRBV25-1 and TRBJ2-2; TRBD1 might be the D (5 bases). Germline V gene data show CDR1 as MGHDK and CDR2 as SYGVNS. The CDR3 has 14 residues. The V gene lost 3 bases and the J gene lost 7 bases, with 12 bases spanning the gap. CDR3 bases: TGTGCCAGCAGTGATTCAGGGCGGAACGGGGAGCTGTTTTTT. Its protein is CASSDSGRNGELFF. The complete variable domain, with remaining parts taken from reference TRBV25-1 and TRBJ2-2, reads EADIYQTPRYLVIGTGKKITLECSQTMGHDKMYWYQQDPGMELHLIHYSYGVNSTEKGDLSSESTVSRIRTEHFPLTLESARPSHTSQYLCASSDSGRNGELFFGEGSRLTVL.

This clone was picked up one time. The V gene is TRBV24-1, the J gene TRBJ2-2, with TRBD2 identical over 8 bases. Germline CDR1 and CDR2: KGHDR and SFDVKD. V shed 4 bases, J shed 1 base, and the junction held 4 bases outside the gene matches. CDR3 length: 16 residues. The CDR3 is CATSENSGKNTGELFF. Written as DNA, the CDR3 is TGTGCCACCAGTGAGAATAGCGGGAAGAACACCGGGGAGCTGTTTTTT.

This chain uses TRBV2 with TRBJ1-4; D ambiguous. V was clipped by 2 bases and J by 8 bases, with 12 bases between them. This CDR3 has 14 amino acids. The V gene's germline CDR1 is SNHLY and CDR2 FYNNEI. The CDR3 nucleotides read TGTGCCAGCAGTGAACTGAGTGCTAGAGAAAAACTGTTTTTT. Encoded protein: CASSELSAREKLFF.

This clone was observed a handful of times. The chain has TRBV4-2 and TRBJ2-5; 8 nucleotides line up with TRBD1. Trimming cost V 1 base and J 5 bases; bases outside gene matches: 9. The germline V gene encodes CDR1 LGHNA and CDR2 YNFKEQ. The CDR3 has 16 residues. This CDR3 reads CASSQGNSGGLETQYF. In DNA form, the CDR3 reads TGTGCCAGCAGCCAAGGAAACTCAGGGGGCTTGGAGACCCAGTACTTC.